The 10 T cell receptor beta chains listed next were all sequenced from one sample in a study of cytomegalovirus exposure and HLA in healthy donors. Vbeta (60) and Jbeta (13) primers were used in the PCR. Profiling relied on immunoSEQ multiplex PCR, and the TCRdb table lists in-frame clones only, not all of them. The sample includes some 120,000 clones. The sample comprised PBMCs. The receptors here all came from an older woman in good health and CMV-seronegative.

The chain recombines TRBV20-1 with TRBJ1-3; D uncertain. Germline V CDR1 and CDR2: DFQATT, SNEGSKA (reference sequence). The CDR3 is 11 amino acids. V lost 7 bases and J 7 bases, leaving 11 bases between the germline ends. For the CDR3, the DNA is TGCAGTGGGGGTACGGGGAACACCATATATTTT. As protein: CSGGTGNTIYF.

The V call is TRBV5-1, the J call TRBJ2-1; TRBD1 agrees at 11 bases. V dropped 4 bases and J dropped 8; count of bases not matched to a gene: 5. Germline loops: CDR1 SGHRS, CDR2 YFSETQ. The CDR3 length is 14 residues. CDR3 DNA: TGCGCCAGCAGCAATGGACAGGGGGCGGATGAGCAGTTCTTC. Protein: CASSNGQGADEQFF.

The chain has TRBV27 and TRBJ1-6; D call uncertain. From germline, CDR1 is MNHEY and CDR2 SMNVEV (reference sequence). CDR3 size: 17 residues. Trimming took off 4 bases at V and 4 bases at J, with 17 bases between the two ends. For the CDR3, the DNA is TGTGCCAGCAGTTCTGGTTTGTGGGCGAGTTATAATTCACCCCTCCACTTT. This translates into CASSSGLWASYNSPLHF.

This chain joins TRBV7-9 and TRBJ2-2; maybe TRBD1 (6 bases). The CDR3 contains 17 residues. Germline loops: CDR1 SEHNR, CDR2 FQNEAQ (reference sequence). Between the trimmed V and J ends, which lost 1 base and 5 bases, there was a span of 17 bases. The CDR3 protein is CASSLDWAGELTGELFF. DNA of the CDR3: TGTGCCAGCAGCTTAGATTGGGCAGGGGAATTGACCGGGGAGCTGTTTTTT.

The CDR3 DNA sequence: TGTGCCAGCAGCTTGGTGGCCAGATACTCTGGGGCCAACGTCCTGACTTTC. Amino acid sequence: CASSLVARYSGANVLTF. V is TRBV5-6 and J is TRBJ2-6, with no clear D. V was pared by 0 bases and J by 0 bases, with 10 bases between. Per the germline V gene, CDR1 is SGHDT and CDR2 is YYEEEE. The CDR3 is made up of 17 amino acids.

This chain joins TRBV7-8 and TRBJ2-7; tentatively, D is TRBD2 (5 bases). Germline values: CDR1 SGHVS, CDR2 FQNEAQ. V dropped 1 base and J dropped 3 bases, with 31 bases sitting between them. CDR3 length equals 21 residues. The CDR3 spells CASSLVDSVLRGFGVRYEQYF. The DNA of the CDR3 is TGTGCCAGCAGCTTAGTTGACTCGGTGTTGCGAGGGTTCGGTGTCCGCTACGAGCAGTACTTC.

The V call is TRBV19, the J call TRBJ1-2; tentatively, D is TRBD1 (6 bases). The CDR3 contains 16 residues. The V and J ends lost 4 bases and 8 bases respectively, with 23 bases between them. CDR1 is LNHDA and CDR2 is SQIVND in the germline V gene (reference sequence). The CDR3 DNA follows: TGTGCCAGTAGTAGGGCGACTCGGGACATCCCTTGGGGCTACACCTTC. It yields the protein CASSRATRDIPWGYTF.

As DNA, the CDR3 is TGTGCCAGCAGTTTTGCAGCGCATAGCAATCAGCCCCAGCATTTT. Protein sequence: CASSFAAHSNQPQHF. The chain links TRBV28 to TRBJ1-5; D gene uncertain. This CDR3 contains 15 residues. The germline V and J ends were trimmed by 3 bases and 0 bases, with 9 bases remaining between them. Germline lookup yields CDR1 MDHEN and CDR2 SYDVKM.

The chain links TRBV7-5 to TRBJ2-5; the table's D call, TRBD2, has no DNA check behind it. TRBV7-5 is termed a pseudogene. This CDR3 has 17 amino acids. The CDR3 protein is CARSPLLAGGNQETQYF. The CDR3 DNA is TGTGCCAGAAGCCCCTTACTAGCGGGGGGGAACCAAGAGACCCAGTACTTC.

The V call is TRBV2, the J call TRBJ2-7; tentative D call: TRBD1 (6 bases). The germline V gene encodes CDR1 SNHLY and CDR2 FYNNEI. V was cut by 7 bases and J by 6 bases, with 16 bases left in between. The CDR3 length is 13 residues. CDR3 region: CASTSQGSPEQYF. The CDR3 bases are TGTGCCAGCACCTCACAGGGTAGTCCCGAGCAGTACTTC. Full variable domain (remainder filled in from reference TRBV2 and TRBJ2-7): EPEVTQTPSHQVTQMGQEVILRCVPISNHLYFYWYRQILGQKVEFLVSFYNNEISEKSEIFDDQFSVERPDGSNFTLKIRSTKLEDSAMYFCASTSQGSPEQYFGPGTRLTVT.